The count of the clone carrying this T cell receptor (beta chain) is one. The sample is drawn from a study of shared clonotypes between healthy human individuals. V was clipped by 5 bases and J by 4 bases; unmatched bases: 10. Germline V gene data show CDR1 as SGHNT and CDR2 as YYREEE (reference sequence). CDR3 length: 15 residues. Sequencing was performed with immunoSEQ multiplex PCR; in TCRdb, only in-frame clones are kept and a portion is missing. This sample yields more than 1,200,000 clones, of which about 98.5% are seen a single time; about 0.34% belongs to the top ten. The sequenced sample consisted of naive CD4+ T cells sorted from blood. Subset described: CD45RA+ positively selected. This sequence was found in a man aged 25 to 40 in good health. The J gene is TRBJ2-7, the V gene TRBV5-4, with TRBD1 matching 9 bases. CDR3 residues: CASSSGQGRGYEQYF. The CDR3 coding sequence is TGTGCCAGCAGTTCTGGACAGGGGAGAGGGTACGAGCAGTACTTC.